The 23 T cell receptor beta chains reported below all come from one sample, sequenced in a study of cytomegalovirus exposure and HLA in healthy donors. In the PCR, 60 Vbeta and 13 Jbeta primers were used. Profiling relied on immunoSEQ multiplex PCR, and the TCRdb table lists in-frame clones only, not all of them. The sample yields around 90,000 clones, more than 55% seen once. Material: PBMCs. The origin of the receptors is a human donor in good health.

The chain is built from TRBV29-1 and TRBJ2-5; TRBD1 might be the D (6 bases). TRBJ2-7 explains the end of the DNA better; the J call may be wrong. The germline gives CDR1 SQVTM, CDR2 ANQGSEA. This CDR3 contains 16 residues. In DNA, the CDR3 is TGCAGCGTTGAGGGTACTAAGACAGGCGCAACCTACGAGCAGTACTTC. Its translation is CSVEGTKTGATYEQYF.

The chain combines TRBV11-2 with TRBJ1-2; 9 bases line up with TRBD1. The CDR3 runs 13 residues. With 5 bases clipped from V and 3 bases from J, the junction kept 1 base outside the gene matches. CDR1 is SGHAT and CDR2 is FQNNGV in the germline V gene. The CDR3 DNA is TGTGCCAGCAGCAGACAGGGGGACTATGGCTACACCTTC. This sequence encodes CASSRQGDYGYTF.

V usage is TRBV7-3 and J usage is TRBJ1-6, with a possible D match to TRBD1 (6 bases). CDR1 is SGHTA and CDR2 is FQGTGA in the germline V gene. Trimming left V 2 bases short and J 6 bases short, with 14 bases between. The CDR3 runs 16 residues. CDR3 loop: CASSLGRGRGNSPLHF. CDR3 DNA: TGTGCCAGCAGCTTAGGTCGTGGCAGGGGTAATTCACCCCTCCACTTT.

The rearrangement joins TRBV5-8 to TRBJ2-5, with TRBD2 matching 11 bases. CDR1 SGHTS and CDR2 YDEGEE come from the germline V gene. The V segment lost 1 base and the J segment 5 bases; nucleotides outside the gene matches: 7. There are 16 residues in the CDR3. The CDR3 DNA sequence: TGTGCCAGCAGCTTGTCGGCTAGCGGGGGGATTGAGACCCAGTACTTC. It is translated as CASSLSASGGIETQYF.

This chain joins TRBV7-2 and TRBJ2-7, with 8 bases aligning to TRBD1. With 3 bases clipped from V and 2 bases from J, the junction kept 3 bases outside the gene matches. Germline CDR1 reads SGHTA; CDR2 reads FQGNSA. The CDR3 is made up of 14 amino acids. CDR3 in amino acids: CASSLNRGTYEQYF. The CDR3 DNA reads TGTGCCAGCAGCTTGAACAGGGGGACCTACGAGCAGTACTTC.

The V gene is TRBV2, the J gene TRBJ1-1, with no clear D. CDR1 SNHLY and CDR2 FYNNEI come from the germline V gene. V shed 3 bases and J shed 4 bases, with 12 bases lying between them. The CDR3 has 14 residues. The CDR3: CASSDGSGSTEAFF. CDR3 DNA sequence: TGTGCCAGCAGTGATGGAAGCGGGAGCACTGAAGCTTTCTTT.

The chain links TRBV18 to TRBJ1-5, with D unclear. Trimming removed 3 bases from V and 6 bases from J, with 18 bases in between. Germline CDR1 reads KGHSH; CDR2 reads LQKENI. The CDR3 extends over 16 amino acids. DNA of the CDR3: TGTGCCAGCTCACCGCCCGGAGGGAGGAGAGGTCAGCCCCAGCATTTT. Its translation is CASSPPGGRRGQPQHF.

This clone was seen once. V gene TRBV10-3 combines with J gene TRBJ2-5, with D possibly matching TRBD1 (6 bases). The J call may be in error: the DNA end matches TRBJ2-7 better. The CDR3 runs 15 residues. Per germline, CDR1 ENHRY and CDR2 SYGVKD. In nucleotides, the CDR3 is TGTGCCATCAGTGAGTATGGGGGCGAGTCCTACGAGCAGTACTTC. This sequence encodes CAISEYGGESYEQYF.

The rearrangement links TRBV7-8 to TRBJ1-3, with D perhaps matching TRBD1 (6 bases). Germline V CDR1 and CDR2: SGHVS, FQNEAQ. V dropped 5 bases and J dropped 0 bases, with 14 bases sitting between them. CDR3 size: 16 residues. CDR3 residues: CASSPGGPNSGNTIYF. In DNA, the CDR3 is TGTGCCAGCAGCCCCGGGGGGCCTAACTCTGGAAACACCATATATTTT.

This chain joins TRBV6-6 and TRBJ1-6; 7 bases are a match to TRBD1. The CDR3 extends over 13 amino acids. Trimming at V came to 2 bases and at J to 9 bases, leaving 1 base not matched to a gene. Germline loops: CDR1 MNHNY, CDR2 SVGAGI (reference sequence). The CDR3 spells CASSYRDSSPLHF. Here the CDR3 DNA reads TGTGCCAGCAGTTACCGGGACAGTTCACCCCTCCACTTT.

This sequence joins TRBV2 and TRBJ1-2; D unresolved. CDR3 length equals 14 residues. With 8 bases removed from V and 4 bases from J, the gap between germline ends came to 17 bases. Germline V lookup: CDR1 SNHLY, CDR2 FYNNEI. The CDR3 DNA reads as TGTGCCAGCGTTAGAGAGCGGGGTACCTATGGCTACACCTTC. Translation: CASVRERGTYGYTF.

V usage is TRBV5-4 and J usage is TRBJ2-3, with 9 bases fitting TRBD2. With 4 bases clipped from V and 5 bases from J, the junction kept 8 bases outside the gene matches. The CDR3 totals 15 residues. Looked up from germline, CDR1 is SGHNT and CDR2 is YYREEE (reference sequence). As DNA, the CDR3 is TGTGCCAGCAGCCCCTCTAGCGGGGCCCGAGATACGCAGTATTTT. Its translation: CASSPSSGARDTQYF.

The V call is TRBV4-1, the J call TRBJ2-7, with 11 bases matching TRBD1. Germline values: CDR1 MGHRA, CDR2 YSYEKL. Trimming cost V 3 bases and J 6 bases; bases outside gene matches: 4. CDR3 length: 14 residues. In nucleotides, the CDR3 is TGCGCCAGCAGCCAGGGACAGGGGGAATTCGAGCAGTACTTC. Protein: CASSQGQGEFEQYF.

This clone was counted only a few times. The gene calls are TRBV19 and TRBJ1-6, with 12 nucleotides matching TRBD1. The J segment lost 7 bases and the V segment lost 5 bases, leaving 3 bases of the junction unmatched. The CDR3 covers 15 residues. Germline loops: CDR1 LNHDA, CDR2 SQIVND (reference sequence). The CDR3 spells CASSVGTGGNSPLHF. CDR3 in DNA: TGTGCCAGTAGTGTCGGGACAGGGGGCAATTCACCCCTCCACTTT. Full variable domain (rest looked up from reference TRBV19 and TRBJ1-6): DGGITQSPKYLFRKEGQNVTLSCEQNLNHDAMYWYRQDPGQGLRLIYYSQIVNDFQKGDIAEGYSVSREKKESFPLTVTSAQKNPTAFYLCASSVGTGGNSPLHFGNGTRLTVT.

V gene TRBV4-3 combines with J gene TRBJ1-1; 8 bases line up with TRBD1. The CDR3 sequence is 13 residues long. Trimming removed 4 bases from V and 8 bases from J; junction bases left unmatched: 6. Germline V gene sequence: CDR1 LGHNA, CDR2 YSLEER. CDR3 region: CASSRQTGAEAFF. The CDR3 nucleotides read TGCGCCAGCAGCCGGCAGACAGGGGCAGAAGCTTTCTTT.

Only one count was recorded for this clone. The chain joins TRBV18 to TRBJ2-3, with no clear D. The CDR3 runs 13 residues. V shed 6 bases and J shed 3 bases, with 10 bases lying between them. Germline V lookup: CDR1 KGHSH, CDR2 LQKENI. The CDR3 nucleotides are TGTGCCAGCTCCCTGGGCCCGACAGATACGCAGTATTTT. Residues: CASSLGPTDTQYF.

This clone was seen a few times. The chain joins TRBV5-5 to TRBJ1-2; D gene ambiguous. Trimming pared 2 bases from V and 6 bases from J, leaving 14 bases between. The germline V gene encodes CDR1 SGHKS and CDR2 YYEKEE (reference sequence). This CDR3 has 14 residues. CDR3 DNA sequence: TGTGCCAGCAGCTTTACGGTCGGGGTTGATGGCTACACCTTC. It codes for CASSFTVGVDGYTF.

This clone showed up just a few times. The V gene is TRBV2, the J gene TRBJ2-3; 11 nucleotides align to TRBD2. The germline gives CDR1 SNHLY, CDR2 FYNNEI. This CDR3 has 15 amino acids. V dropped 5 bases and J dropped 4; count of bases not matched to a gene: 5. The CDR3 loop reads CASSRTSGRSDTQYF. CDR3 DNA sequence: TGTGCCAGCAGTCGGACTAGCGGGCGATCAGATACGCAGTATTTT.

The gene calls are TRBV5-4 and TRBJ2-7; the match to TRBD1 covers 9 bases. The CDR3 covers 16 residues. J was trimmed by 4 bases and V by 4 bases; bases with no gene match: 12. Per germline, CDR1 SGHNT and CDR2 YYREEE (reference sequence). Here the CDR3 reads CASSPNSGTGIYEQYF. The CDR3 nucleotides read TGTGCCAGCAGCCCAAACTCCGGGACAGGGATTTACGAGCAGTACTTC. The full variable domain, completed using reference TRBV5-4 and TRBJ2-7, is ETGVTQSPTHLIKTRGQQVTLRCSSQSGHNTVSWYQQALGQGPQFIFQYYREEENGRGNFPPRFSGLQFPNYSSELNVNALELDDSALYLCASSPNSGTGIYEQYFGPGTRLTVT.

This clone was counted between two and nine times. V gene TRBV19 combines with J gene TRBJ1-2; D call uncertain. This CDR3 is built from 15 residues. In germline, CDR1 is LNHDA, CDR2 SQIVND (reference sequence). The V gene lost 7 bases and the J gene lost 0 bases, with 15 bases spanning the gap. CDR3 in DNA: TGTGCCAGTACCAGAACAGACGCCTCTAACTATGGCTACACCTTC. Translating gives CASTRTDASNYGYTF.

Of note for this clone: A read error may produce the germline difference seen at one junction end. The gene calls are TRBV9 and TRBJ2-2; D is perhaps TRBD1 (6 bases). The CDR3 covers 18 residues. Germline V gene sequence: CDR1 SGDLS, CDR2 YYNGEE. The CDR3 loop reads CASSPRQVLGAKTGELFF. CDR3 bases: TGTGCCAGCAGCCCCCGACAGGTACTGGGGGCGAAGACCGGGGAGCTGTTTTTT.

The CDR3 reads CAIGRLAGSDTQYF. As DNA, the CDR3 is TGTGCCATCGGGAGACTAGCGGGGTCAGATACGCAGTATTTT. J is TRBJ2-3 and V is TRBV10-3, with 11 bases lining up with TRBD2. The germline V gene has CDR1 ENHRY and CDR2 SYGVKD. This CDR3 spans 14 amino acids. The ends lost 8 bases at V and 4 bases at J; junction bases unmatched: 5.

The gene calls are TRBV20-1 and TRBJ2-1, with TRBD1 identical over 7 bases. CDR1 and CDR2 (germline): DFQATT, SNEGSKA (reference sequence). Germline trimming cut 5 bases from V and 6 bases from J; bases unmatched to any gene: 1. This CDR3 has 11 residues. CDR3 amino acids: CSAGDSNEQFF. CDR3 in DNA: TGCAGTGCTGGGGACAGCAATGAGCAGTTCTTC.